These 14 T cell receptor beta chains originate from one sample sequenced in a study of T cell clonality in common variable immunodeficiency. Sequenced by immunoSEQ multiplex PCR; TCRdb stores in-frame clones only, minus some. The table lists 40,000 to 55,000 clones, with no singletons. Source material: peripheral blood mononuclear cells. The receptors were gathered from a person aged 18 to 70 in good health.

This clone was recorded many times. The read finishes 3 residues shy of the CDR3 end, and the germline J gene is used to complete it. The V gene is TRBV2, the J gene TRBJ2-4; TRBD1 is a possible D gene (5 bases). CDR1 and CDR2 (germline): SNHLY, FYNNEI. CDR3 length: 11 amino acids. CDR3: CASKELGPQYF. The sequenced CDR3 bases are TGTGCCAGCAAGGAGTTGGGGCCT.

Ten or more counts support this clone. With the read ending 3 residues before the CDR3 end, the germline J gene is used to fill in that end. The chain has TRBV5-1 and TRBJ2-1, with D perhaps matching TRBD2 (5 bases). There are 15 residues in the CDR3. Germline values: CDR1 SGHRS, CDR2 YFSETQ. Trimming shortened V by 0 bases and J by 6 bases, and 13 bases separated the two germline ends. Here the CDR3 reads CASSLELGGGNEQFF. CDR3 bases read: TGCGCCAGCAGCTTGGAACTTGGAGGCGGCAATGAG.

This clone was picked up many times. An end of the junction does not agree with germline; a read error may underlie this. Read data end 3 residues before the CDR3 end; the end is taken from the germline J gene. The rearrangement joins TRBV4-2 to TRBJ2-7; TRBD2 matches at 8 bases. Germline V gene sequence: CDR1 LGHNA, CDR2 YNFKEQ. CDR3 length equals 13 residues. CDR3 loop: CASGHSGTSEQYF. The sequenced CDR3 bases are TGTGCCAGCGGCCATTCAGGGACTAGCGAG.

This clone was seen many times. Read sequence stops 3 residues before the CDR3 end, and the germline J gene provides the missing end. The chain couples TRBV6-2 or TRBV6-3 to TRBJ2-3; D possibly corresponds to TRBD2 (6 bases). V was trimmed by 4 bases and J by 1 base, leaving 12 bases between them. CDR1 MNHEY and CDR2 SVGEGT come from the germline V gene. CDR3 length equals 15 residues. CDR3 protein: CASSWRSGRTDTQYF. Partial CDR3 DNA: TGTGCCAGCAGTTGGCGTAGCGGCCGCACAGATACG.

This clone has only a few counts. The read ends 3 residues shy of where the CDR3 ends; the end is completed using the germline J gene. V is TRBV2 and J is TRBJ1-5, with TRBD1 identical over 11 bases. This CDR3 contains 15 residues. With 5 bases clipped from V and 7 bases from J, the junction kept 7 bases outside the gene matches. CDR1 and CDR2 (germline): SNHLY, FYNNEI. The DNA read from the CDR3 is TGTGCCAGCAGTCGTGGACAGGGGGCTGGGCAGCCC. Its translation is CASSRGQGAGQP. The entire CDR3 protein reads CASSRGQGAGQPQHF.

At least ten counts were recorded for this clone. From the germline J gene comes the end of the CDR3, since the read stops 3 residues before it. This chain uses TRBV28 with TRBJ2-1, with 14 positions matching TRBD2. From germline, CDR1 is MDHEN and CDR2 SYDVKM. CDR3 size: 17 residues. Trimming at V came to 4 bases and at J to 6 bases, leaving 8 bases not matched to a gene. CDR3 protein: CASSSKSGTSGSNEQFF. The CDR3 bases that were read are TGTGCCAGCAGTTCAAAATCCGGGACTAGCGGGAGCAATGAG.

This clone was recorded many times. Read data end 3 residues before the CDR3 end; the end is taken from the germline J gene. The chain combines TRBV4-1 with TRBJ2-7; no clear D gene. The CDR3 runs to 15 residues. CDR1 and CDR2 (germline): MGHRA, YSYEKL. Trimming removed 0 bases at V and 2 bases at J, with 11 bases between. Incomplete CDR3 DNA: TGCGCCAGCAGCCAAGATCAGGTCCGCCCCTACGAG. Its protein is CASSQDQVRPYE. Given in full, the CDR3 is CASSQDQVRPYEQYF.

Ten or more counts support this clone. Read data end 3 residues before the CDR3 end; the end is taken from the germline J gene. V is TRBV7-8 and J is TRBJ1-2; D call uncertain. Trimming took off 1 base at V and 7 bases at J, with 7 bases between the two ends. The CDR3 extends over 12 amino acids. Germline CDR1 is SGHVS and CDR2 is FQNEAQ. CDR3 residues: CASSLEGSGYTF. The part of the CDR3 DNA that was read is TGTGCCAGCAGCTTAGAAGGGTCTGGC.

This clone was seen ten or more times. The sequence runs out 3 residues before the end of the CDR3; the remainder is reconstructed from the germline J gene. V and J are TRBV20-1 and TRBJ2-7, with TRBD2 identical over 8 bases. CDR3 length equals 14 residues. The germline V gene has CDR1 DFQATT and CDR2 SNEGSKA (reference sequence). The junction had 6 bases not matched to a gene; V was cut back by 2 bases and J by 3 bases. The CDR3 spells CSARLRTSRYEQYF. The DNA read from the CDR3 is TGCAGTGCTAGATTACGGACTAGCCGCTACGAG.

This clone appeared many times. The CDR3 goes on 3 residues after the read ends, and that part is filled in from the germline J gene. The chain joins TRBV18 to TRBJ2-1, with a tentative D call TRBD2 (6 bases). The germline V gene has CDR1 KGHSH and CDR2 LQKENI. V lost 8 bases and J 8 bases, leaving 13 bases between the germline ends. The CDR3 is made up of 12 amino acids. The DNA read from the CDR3 is TGTGCCAGCCTGACTAGTCCTGATGAG. It translates to CASLTSPDE. The CDR3 as a whole reads CASLTSPDEQFF.

This clone was recorded many times. The DNA ends 3 residues before the CDR3 does, and the rest of the CDR3 is filled in from the germline J gene. The V call is TRBV5-1, the J call TRBJ1-4, with a tentative D call TRBD1 (6 bases). The CDR3 is made up of 14 amino acids. Trimming removed 4 bases at V and 3 bases at J, with 10 bases between. Per germline, CDR1 SGHRS and CDR2 YFSETQ. The part of the CDR3 DNA that was read is TGCGCCAGCAGCCGGACAGCCTCTAATGAAAAA. Amino acids: CASSRTASNEK. The full CDR3 sequence reads CASSRTASNEKLFF.

In this sample, this clone turned up many times. From the germline J gene comes the end of the CDR3, since the read stops 3 residues before it. This chain links TRBV7-2 with TRBJ2-7; 8 bases are a match to TRBD2. Germline CDR1 SGHTA, CDR2 FQGNSA. V shed 5 bases and J 2 bases; nucleotides not matched to a gene: 2. The CDR3 totals 13 residues. CDR3 residues: CASSRGLAYEQYF. CDR3 DNA (partial): TGTGCCAGCAGCAGGGGACTAGCCTACGAG.

In this sample, this clone turned up many times. The read ends 3 residues before the CDR3 terminus; that terminus is restored from the germline J gene. The chain uses TRBV5-1 and TRBJ2-5; the match to TRBD1 covers 7 bases. This CDR3 region has 15 residues. Per the germline V gene, CDR1 is SGHRS and CDR2 is YFSETQ. With 3 bases clipped from V and 2 bases from J, the junction kept 7 bases outside the gene matches. The sequenced CDR3 bases are TGCGCCAGCAGCTACCGACAGGGAAGGCAAGAGACC. It is translated as CASSYRQGRQET. The entire CDR3 reads CASSYRQGRQETQYF.

This clone was counted at least ten times. The sequenced fragment ends 3 residues before the CDR3 boundary, so the rest is inferred from the germline J gene. The chain recombines TRBV5-4 with TRBJ2-7, with 11 bases that match TRBD2. V lost 3 bases to trimming and J lost 6 bases; unmatched junction nucleotides: 5. This CDR3 region has 14 residues. Germline assignment: CDR1 SGHNT and CDR2 YYREEE (reference sequence). CDR3: CASSSKLAGVEQYF. The CDR3 bases that were read are TGTGCCAGCAGCTCCAAACTAGCGGGAGTCGAG.